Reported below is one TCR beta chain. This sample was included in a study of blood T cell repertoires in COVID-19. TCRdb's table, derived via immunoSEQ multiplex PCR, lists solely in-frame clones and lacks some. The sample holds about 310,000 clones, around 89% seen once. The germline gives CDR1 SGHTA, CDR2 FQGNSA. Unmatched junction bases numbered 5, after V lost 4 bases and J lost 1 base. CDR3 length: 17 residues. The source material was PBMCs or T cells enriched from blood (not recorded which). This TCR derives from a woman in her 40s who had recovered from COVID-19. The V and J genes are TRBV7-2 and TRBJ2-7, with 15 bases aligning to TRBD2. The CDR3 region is CASSYGLAGGISYEQYF. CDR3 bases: TGTGCCAGCAGCTACGGACTAGCGGGGGGGATTTCCTACGAGCAGTACTTC.